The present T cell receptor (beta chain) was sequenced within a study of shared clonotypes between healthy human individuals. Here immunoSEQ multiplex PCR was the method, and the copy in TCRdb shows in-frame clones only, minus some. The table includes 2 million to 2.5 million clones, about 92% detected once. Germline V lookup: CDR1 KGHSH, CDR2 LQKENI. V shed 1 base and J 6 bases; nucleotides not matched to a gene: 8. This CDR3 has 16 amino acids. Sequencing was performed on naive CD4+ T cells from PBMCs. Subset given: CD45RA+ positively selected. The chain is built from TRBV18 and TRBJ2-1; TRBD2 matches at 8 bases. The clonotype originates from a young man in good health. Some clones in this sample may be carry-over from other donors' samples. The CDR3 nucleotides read TGTGCCAGCTCACCACGGAAAGGACTAGCTGCCAATGAGCAGTTCTTC. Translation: CASSPRKGLAANEQFF. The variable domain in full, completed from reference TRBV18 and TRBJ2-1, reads NAGVMQNPRHLVRRRGQEARLRCSPMKGHSHVYWYRQLPEEGLKFMVYLQKENIIDESGMPKERFSAEFPKEGPSILRIQQVVRGDSAAYFCASSPRKGLAANEQFFGPGTRLTVL.